Presented here are 18 T cell receptor beta chains from one specimen sequenced in a study of OX40 agonist ivuxolimab in advanced cancers. Library prep was done by the immunoSEQ multiplex PCR assay. TCRdb's version of the immuneACCESS table is confined to in-frame rearrangements and falls short of the full clone set. An unresolved V gene accounts for under half of the shortfall where checked; the remainder is of unknown origin. Across this sample there are 40,000 or so clones, with more than 85% seen only once. Under 0.7% of the sample goes to the ten largest clones. The sequenced sample was CD4+ or CD8+ T cells sorted from blood, obtained in a trial of the OX40 agonist ivuxolimab. All receptors come from an adult with an advanced solid tumor such as melanoma, head and neck, liver or kidney cancer.

The rearrangement links TRBV19 to TRBJ2-6; D is unresolved. The ends were cut back, 10 bases at V and 1 base at J, with 8 bases in the middle. Germline V gene sequence: CDR1 LNHDA, CDR2 SQIVND (reference sequence). The CDR3 has 13 residues. This CDR3 is CATLLSGANVLTF. DNA for the CDR3: TGTGCCACCCTACTGTCTGGGGCCAACGTCCTGACTTTC.

The chain employs TRBV7-8 and TRBJ1-4, with TRBD1 matching over 7 bases. Germline CDR1 is SGHVS and CDR2 is FQNEAQ. This CDR3 comprises 15 residues. V shed 6 bases, J shed 6 bases, and the junction held 10 bases outside the gene matches. CDR3 DNA: TGTGCCAGCAGGGGGGGGGACAGACCTTATGAAAAACTGTTTTTT. This translates into CASRGGDRPYEKLFF. The variable domain in full, completed from reference TRBV7-8 and TRBJ1-4, reads GAGVSQSPRYKVAKRGQDVALRCDPISGHVSLFWYQQALGQGPEFLTYFQNEAQLDKSGLPSDRFFAERPEGSVSTLKIQRTQQEDSAVYLCASRGGDRPYEKLFFGSGTQLSVL.

In this sample, this clone turned up a few times. The rearrangement joins TRBV29-1 to TRBJ1-1; possible D gene TRBD1, 5 bases. Per the germline V gene, CDR1 is SQVTM and CDR2 is ANQGSEA. V was cut by 4 bases and J by 3 bases, with 12 bases left in between. The CDR3 length is 13 residues. The CDR3 DNA sequence: TGCAGCGTTGTCCGGGGGATAGACACTGAAGCTTTCTTT. Amino acid sequence: CSVVRGIDTEAFF.

The chain combines TRBV4-2 with TRBJ2-5; D uncertain. Germline loops: CDR1 LGHNA, CDR2 YNFKEQ. This CDR3 comprises 15 residues. The V end lost 0 bases, the J end lost 4 bases, and 12 bases lay between the germline ends. CDR3 amino acids: CASSQELFLRETQYF. The CDR3 bases are TGTGCCAGCAGCCAAGAGTTGTTTTTGAGAGAGACCCAGTACTTC.

V is TRBV5-4 and J is TRBJ2-7; 7 bases fit TRBD2. CDR3 size: 13 residues. Trimming at V came to 4 bases and at J to 5 bases, leaving 6 bases not matched to a gene. Germline assignment: CDR1 SGHNT and CDR2 YYREEE (reference sequence). CDR3 loop: CASSIRTSNEQYF. CDR3 DNA sequence: TGTGCCAGCAGCATTCGGACTAGTAACGAGCAGTACTTC.

The chain combines TRBV25-1 with TRBJ2-7; D could derive from TRBD1 or TRBD2 (5 bases each). This CDR3 is 17 amino acids long. V was cut by 9 bases and J by 2 bases, with 26 bases left in between. Germline CDR1 is MGHDK and CDR2 is SYGVNS. The CDR3 loop reads CASSTGTNGLSTYEQYF. CDR3 bases: TGTGCCAGTTCGACCGGGACGAATGGACTCTCAACCTACGAGCAGTACTTC.

In its sample, this clone is medium-sized (0.01 to 0.1%). This chain joins TRBV19 and TRBJ1-2; TRBD1 aligns across 10 bases. With 3 bases clipped from V and 4 bases from J, the junction kept 8 bases outside the gene matches. Germline CDR1 reads LNHDA; CDR2 reads SQIVND (reference sequence). This CDR3 has 16 residues. The CDR3 sequence is CASSMSGTGASYGYTF. CDR3 bases: TGTGCCAGTAGTATGTCCGGGACAGGGGCCTCCTATGGCTACACCTTC.

V and J are TRBV5-4 and TRBJ2-7; 7 nucleotides match TRBD1. Germline lookup yields CDR1 SGHNT and CDR2 YYREEE (reference sequence). This CDR3 spans 14 amino acids. V shed 1 base, J shed 0 bases, and the junction held 1 base outside the gene matches. Written as DNA, the CDR3 is TGTGCCAGCAGCTTGCGGGACAGCTCCTACGAGCAGTACTTC. It codes for CASSLRDSSYEQYF.

This clone was counted a single time. The chain has TRBV6-6 and TRBJ1-5, with D hard to call. Germline CDR1 is MNHNY and CDR2 is SVGAGI (reference sequence). Trimming removed 6 bases at V and 11 bases at J, with 11 bases between. This CDR3 contains 11 residues. CDR3 residues: CASSPALTQHF. In DNA, the CDR3 is TGTGCCAGCAGCCCCGCCTTGACCCAGCATTTT.

The rearrangement uses TRBV7-2 and TRBJ2-1; TRBD2 agrees at 10 bases. V gave up 5 bases and J gave up 7 bases; unmatched junction bases: 8. This CDR3 is 15 amino acids long. The germline V gene encodes CDR1 SGHTA and CDR2 FQGNSA. CDR3 in amino acids: CASSPTSGAGNEQFF. The CDR3 DNA reads TGTGCCAGCAGCCCTACTAGCGGGGCCGGGAATGAGCAGTTCTTC.

This clone was seen once. The V and J genes are TRBV7-9 and TRBJ1-4, with 7 bases lining up with TRBD1. The CDR3 consists of 15 residues. The V segment lost 5 bases and the J segment 5 bases; nucleotides outside the gene matches: 8. Per germline, CDR1 SEHNR and CDR2 FQNEAQ (reference sequence). DNA for the CDR3: TGTGCCAGCAGCCCGTCGACAGGGTGGAATGAAAAACTGTTTTTT. Translation: CASSPSTGWNEKLFF.

The chain couples TRBV6-1 to TRBJ1-5; D is ambiguous. Between the trimmed V and J ends, which lost 4 bases and 3 bases, there was a span of 7 bases. The CDR3 has 13 residues. Germline lookup yields CDR1 MNHNS and CDR2 SASEGT. CDR3 protein: CASSVQINQPQHF. The CDR3 DNA sequence: TGTGCCAGCAGTGTACAGATCAATCAGCCCCAGCATTTT.

This chain uses TRBV7-2 with TRBJ2-1; the D is unclear. The CDR3 sequence is 13 residues long. The V and J ends lost 1 base and 7 bases respectively, with 8 bases between them. CDR1 and CDR2 from the germline V gene are SGHTA and FQGNSA. CDR3 bases: TGTGCCAGCAGCTTAGTTTTGGGAAATGAGCAGTTCTTC. It specifies CASSLVLGNEQFF.

This chain connects TRBV19 to TRBJ1-1; the D gene is possibly TRBD1 (6 bases). The CDR3 is 18 amino acids. V lost 4 bases to trimming and J lost 4 bases, with 25 bases between them. Germline-derived CDR1 and CDR2 are LNHDA and SQIVND (reference sequence). The CDR3 sequence is CASSSVTGPIAEATEAFF. The CDR3 bases are TGTGCCAGTAGTAGCGTTACAGGGCCAATCGCAGAGGCCACTGAAGCTTTCTTT.

This clone appeared once. The conserved phenylalanine or tryptophan normally closing the CDR3 is absent here, so this likely arose from a read error. The chain employs TRBV7-8 and TRBJ1-6; 10 bases agree with TRBD1. Germline V gene data show CDR1 as SGHVS and CDR2 as FQNEAQ. V lost 5 bases, J lost 10 bases, and 8 bases stayed unmatched. The CDR3 is 15 amino acids. CDR3 amino acids: CASSVRDRGGSPLHL. The CDR3 DNA follows: TGTGCCAGCAGCGTTCGGGACAGGGGTGGGTCACCCCTCCACCTT.

About this clone itself: The final CDR3 position lacks the conserved phenylalanine or tryptophan, pointing to a likely read error. The V and J genes are TRBV5-1 and TRBJ1-6; 10 nucleotides line up with TRBD1. CDR3 size: 15 residues. In germline, CDR1 is SGHRS, CDR2 YFSETQ. J gave up 5 bases and V 5 bases, and 4 bases lay outside the gene matches. The CDR3: CASSQTGGDNSPLHL. The CDR3 region has the DNA TGCGCCAGCAGTCAGACAGGGGGCGATAATTCACCCCTCCACCTT.

DNA of the CDR3: TGTGCCATCAGTGGGGATGTCTCTGGAAACACCATATATTTT. It yields the protein CAISGDVSGNTIYF. The V and J genes are TRBV10-3 and TRBJ1-3; no definite D call. The CDR3 is 14 residues long. CDR1 and CDR2 (germline): ENHRY, SYGVKD. V was clipped by 4 bases and J by 0 bases, with 7 bases between them.

The chain recombines TRBV19 with TRBJ1-5, with D tentatively TRBD1 (5 bases). Germline V CDR1 and CDR2: LNHDA, SQIVND (reference sequence). With 7 bases removed from V and 3 bases from J, the gap between germline ends came to 19 bases. The CDR3 contains 16 residues. The CDR3 sequence is CASISSGGVVNQPQHF. In DNA, the CDR3 is TGTGCCAGTATCTCAAGCGGGGGAGTAGTCAATCAGCCCCAGCATTTT.